The 25 T cell receptor beta chains listed next were all sequenced from one sample in a study of CXCR4 blockade with PD-1 therapy in pancreatic cancer. TCRdb's table, derived via immunoSEQ multiplex PCR, lists solely in-frame clones and lacks some. This sample yields around 5,000 clones, of which 57% are seen a single time; more than 13% belongs to the top ten. Sequenced material: tumor tissue. All receptors derive from a human donor with pancreatic ductal adenocarcinoma.

Only one count was recorded for this clone. The chain couples TRBV5-1 to TRBJ2-3, with 7 bases that match TRBD1. Germline V CDR1 and CDR2: SGHRS, YFSETQ. The V and J ends lost 3 bases and 1 base, in that order; junction bases with no gene match: 2. The CDR3 runs to 14 residues. The CDR3 is CASSYRGGTDTQYF. The CDR3 DNA sequence: TGCGCCAGCAGCTACAGGGGCGGCACAGATACGCAGTATTTT.

V is TRBV9 and J is TRBJ2-3, with 8 bases fitting TRBD2. In germline, CDR1 is SGDLS, CDR2 YYNGEE. J gave up 0 bases and V 4 bases, and 7 bases lay outside the gene matches. The CDR3 totals 16 residues. CDR3 protein: CASSSRLATSTDTQYF. The CDR3 region has the DNA TGTGCCAGCAGCTCAAGACTAGCGACTAGCACAGATACGCAGTATTTT. The full variable domain, in which reference TRBV9 and TRBJ2-3 provide the parts outside the CDR3, is DSGVTQTPKHLITATGQRVTLRCSPRSGDLSVYWYQQSLDQGLQFLIQYYNGEERAKGNILERFSAQQFPDLHSELNLSSLELGDSALYFCASSSRLATSTDTQYFGPGTRLTVL.

The chain employs TRBV12-5 and TRBJ1-5; a possible D gene is TRBD1 (5 bases). Germline assignment: CDR1 LGHNT and CDR2 FRNRAP. The CDR3 totals 14 residues. The ends were cut back, 4 bases at V and 6 bases at J, with 13 bases in the middle. The CDR3 DNA is TGTGCTAGTGGTTCGGGGGGATGGGGTCAGCCCCAGCATTTT. This gives the protein CASGSGGWGQPQHF.

There are a few counts of this clone. The chain has TRBV9 and TRBJ2-2; D may match TRBD1 or TRBD2 (6 bases each). CDR1 and CDR2 (germline): SGDLS, YYNGEE. The CDR3 length is 14 residues. Trimming pared 5 bases from V and 5 bases from J, leaving 13 bases between. Here the CDR3 reads CASSDQGRTGELFF. CDR3 nucleotide sequence: TGTGCCAGCAGTGACCAGGGGAGGACCGGGGAGCTGTTTTTT.

Concerning this clone itself: Germline and junction disagree at one end, which may indicate a read error. V and J are TRBV18 and TRBJ2-3, with D tentatively TRBD2 (6 bases). The germline gives CDR1 KGHSH, CDR2 LQKENI. This CDR3 spans 12 amino acids. CDR3 protein: CASCGVTDTQYF. The CDR3, as DNA: TGTGCCAGCTGCGGGGTCACAGATACACAGTATTTT.

This chain links TRBV30 with TRBJ2-3, with 10 bases fitting TRBD2. The J segment lost 2 bases and the V segment lost 2 bases, leaving 19 bases of the junction unmatched. The CDR3 runs to 20 residues. Germline CDR1 reads GTSNPN; CDR2 reads SVGIG (reference sequence). The CDR3: CAWSNTGLAGVEIPTDTQYF. CDR3 nucleotides: TGTGCCTGGAGTAACACTGGGCTAGCGGGAGTAGAAATCCCCACAGATACGCAGTATTTT. Full variable domain (remainder filled in from reference TRBV30 and TRBJ2-3): SQTIHQWPATLVQPVGSPLSLECTVEGTSNPNLYWYRQAAGRGLQLLFYSVGIGQISSEVPQNLSASRPQDRQFILSSKKLLLSDSGFYLCAWSNTGLAGVEIPTDTQYFGPGTRLTVL.

The CDR3 nucleotides read TGTGCCAGCAGCAAGGTGTCCCCTGGGGCCAACGTCCTGACTTTC. Translated: CASSKVSPGANVLTF. This chain joins TRBV28 and TRBJ2-6; D not resolved. CDR1 MDHEN and CDR2 SYDVKM come from the germline V gene. Trimming stripped 6 bases from V and 2 bases from J, with 11 bases between. This CDR3 is 15 amino acids long.

This clone was observed a handful of times. The gene calls are TRBV2 and TRBJ2-7; 8 bases align to TRBD2. CDR3 length equals 15 residues. V shed 7 bases and J 2 bases; nucleotides not matched to a gene: 10. The germline gives CDR1 SNHLY, CDR2 FYNNEI. This CDR3 is CASTQLAVPTYEQYF. The DNA of the CDR3 is TGTGCCAGCACCCAACTAGCGGTCCCCACCTACGAGCAGTACTTC.

The V call is TRBV11-3, the J call TRBJ2-1; 10 bases match TRBD2. The CDR3 has 17 amino acids. V gave up 5 bases and J gave up 8 bases; unmatched junction bases: 15. Germline values: CDR1 SGHNT, CDR2 YENEEA. CDR3 protein: CASSPSGAGGPMDEQFF. The CDR3 DNA reads TGTGCCAGCAGCCCTTCTGGAGCGGGAGGGCCGATGGATGAGCAGTTCTTC. Full variable domain (rest looked up from reference TRBV11-3 and TRBJ2-1): EAGVVQSPRYKIIEKKQPVAFWCNPISGHNTLYWYLQNLGQGPELLIRYENEEAVDDSQLPKDRFSAERLKGVDSTLKIQPAELGDSAVYLCASSPSGAGGPMDEQFFGPGTRLTVL.

This clone was detected only once. V usage is TRBV19 and J usage is TRBJ2-7; TRBD2 matches at 15 bases. Germline CDR1 and CDR2: LNHDA and SQIVND (reference sequence). The length of the CDR3 is 15 residues. V gave up 6 bases and J gave up 4 bases; unmatched junction bases: 4. The CDR3 DNA reads as TGTGCCAGTAGCCTAGGGACTAGCGGGAGGTACGAGCAGTACTTC. Residues: CASSLGTSGRYEQYF.

The chain uses TRBV9 and TRBJ2-1; TRBD2 matches at 7 bases. Germline CDR1 SGDLS, CDR2 YYNGEE. V dropped 3 bases and J dropped 12; count of bases not matched to a gene: 9. The CDR3 covers 13 residues. Written as DNA, the CDR3 is TGTGCCAGCAGCGAGCGCCCCAGGGAGGGGCAGTTCTTC. It encodes CASSERPREGQFF.

This chain joins TRBV19 and TRBJ2-1; 8 nucleotides agree with TRBD1. CDR3 length equals 16 residues. Unmatched junction bases numbered 6, after V lost 2 bases and J lost 3 bases. CDR1 LNHDA and CDR2 SQIVND come from the germline V gene (reference sequence). The CDR3 protein is CASSIRSGGGYNEQFF. In DNA, the CDR3 is TGTGCCAGTAGTATACGGTCAGGGGGCGGCTACAATGAGCAGTTCTTC.

In its sample, this clone was seen once. The chain has TRBV14 and TRBJ1-1; a possible D gene is TRBD1 (6 bases). V was pared by 4 bases and J by 10 bases, with 22 bases between. CDR1 is SGHDN and CDR2 is FVKESK in the germline V gene. CDR3 length: 15 amino acids. The CDR3 sequence: CASSPEGGFERRAFF. DNA of the CDR3: TGTGCCAGCAGCCCGGAGGGGGGTTTTGAGCGTAGAGCTTTCTTT.

This clone appeared a few times. The chain uses TRBV7-6 and TRBJ2-7; no reliable D call. Germline-derived CDR1 and CDR2 are SGHVS and FNYEAQ. The CDR3 loop spans 14 amino acids. V gave up 5 bases and J gave up 5 bases, with 16 bases separating them. CDR3 in DNA: TGTGCCAGCAGCGCCGTAGGGCTAGTTGACGAGCAGTACTTC. It encodes CASSAVGLVDEQYF.

This clone is termed medium-sized. The chain employs TRBV11-3 and TRBJ2-2, with TRBD1 as a possible D gene (5 bases). V was pared by 4 bases and J by 1 base, with 10 bases between. Germline loops: CDR1 SGHNT, CDR2 YENEEA. The CDR3 consists of 15 residues. CDR3 in amino acids: CASSSQGVNTGELFF. The CDR3, as DNA: TGTGCCAGCAGCTCCCAAGGGGTGAACACCGGGGAGCTGTTTTTT.

In its sample, this clone was seen a few times. The gene calls are TRBV6-8 and TRBJ2-2; no firm D call. The germline V and J ends were trimmed by 8 bases and 4 bases, with 8 bases remaining between them. This CDR3 contains 12 residues. Germline CDR1 is MNHGY and CDR2 is SAAAGT. Written as DNA, the CDR3 is TGTGCCAGCGGGTACGGCACCGGGGAGCTGTTTTTT. This sequence encodes CASGYGTGELFF.

The sample holds a few counts of this clone. This chain joins TRBV6-8 and TRBJ2-7; D may correspond to TRBD1 or TRBD2 (5 bases each). Looked up from germline, CDR1 is MNHGY and CDR2 is SAAAGT. Deletions cut 6 bases from V and 4 bases from J, with 22 bases between. CDR3 length equals 16 residues. This chain's CDR3 is CASSQSNPGAGYEQYF. The CDR3 nucleotides are TGTGCCAGCAGCCAATCCAACCCCGGGGCGGGTTACGAGCAGTACTTC.

The rearrangement uses TRBV19 and TRBJ2-6, with D possibly being TRBD1 (7 bases). The V gene lost 5 bases and the J gene lost 0 bases, with 20 bases spanning the gap. The CDR3 is 19 amino acids. Germline-derived CDR1 and CDR2 are LNHDA and SQIVND (reference sequence). The chain's CDR3 is CASSVQQGTGDSGANVLTF. The CDR3 DNA reads as TGTGCCAGTAGTGTTCAACAGGGGACGGGGGACTCTGGGGCCAACGTCCTGACTTTC.

This clone was counted only a few times. The V and J genes are TRBV28 and TRBJ2-2; 10 nucleotides match TRBD1. Per the germline V gene, CDR1 is MDHEN and CDR2 is SYDVKM. The CDR3 runs 16 residues. After removal of 9 bases from V and 1 base from J, the junction contained 8 bases not matched to a gene. This CDR3 is CASFRDRGGNTGELFF. CDR3 nucleotide sequence: TGTGCCAGTTTCCGGGACAGGGGCGGGAACACCGGGGAGCTGTTTTTT.

V is TRBV10-2 and J is TRBJ2-7; D unresolved. The CDR3 extends over 12 amino acids. The V end was cut by 6 bases, the J end by 4 bases, with 10 bases between. Per germline, CDR1 WSHSY and CDR2 SAAADI. The CDR3 coding sequence is TGCGCCAGCAGACAGACGGGTTACGAGCAGTACTTC. It translates to CASRQTGYEQYF.

About this clone: At one boundary the junction diverges from the germline segment, which might be a read error. V is TRBV18 and J is TRBJ2-1; a weak D match, TRBD2 (6 bases). Germline V gene data show CDR1 as KGHSH and CDR2 as LQKENI. The CDR3 length is 14 residues. The chain's CDR3 is CASSPPDRGNEQFF. The CDR3 DNA follows: TGTGCCAGTTCACCACCGGATCGGGGGAATGAGCAGTTCTTC.

The chain uses TRBV18 and TRBJ2-7; 9 bases line up with TRBD1. CDR3 length equals 14 residues. The V segment lost 6 bases and the J segment 4 bases; nucleotides outside the gene matches: 7. CDR1 and CDR2 from the germline V gene are KGHSH and LQKENI. The CDR3 coding sequence is TGTGCCAGCTCGCAGACAGGGGGAGAGTACGAGCAGTACTTC. Residues: CASSQTGGEYEQYF.

The chain uses TRBV18 and TRBJ2-3, with a possible D match to TRBD2 (5 bases). CDR1 and CDR2 from the germline V gene are KGHSH and LQKENI. The CDR3 is made up of 17 amino acids. The V gene lost 2 bases and the J gene lost 2 bases, with 17 bases spanning the gap. The CDR3 here is CASSPVRRRPDTDTQYF. CDR3 nucleotide sequence: TGTGCCAGCTCACCAGTTCGTAGGAGGCCTGACACAGATACGCAGTATTTT.

In this sample, this clone turned up once. This chain connects TRBV19 to TRBJ2-7; D gene uncertain. This CDR3 spans 15 amino acids. Germline V gene sequence: CDR1 LNHDA, CDR2 SQIVND (reference sequence). Trimming pared 3 bases from V and 3 bases from J, leaving 15 bases between. CDR3 residues: CASSISPAKNYEQYF. CDR3 DNA sequence: TGTGCCAGTAGTATCAGTCCAGCGAAAAACTACGAGCAGTACTTC.

The chain employs TRBV4-1 and TRBJ2-5; weak D call: TRBD2 (6 bases). Germline CDR1 and CDR2: MGHRA and YSYEKL. The CDR3 has 16 residues. V was clipped by 1 base and J by 4 bases, with 16 bases between them. DNA for the CDR3: TGCGCCAGCAGCCAAGGACCGGGACTCCAAGCAGAGACCCAGTACTTC. This codes for CASSQGPGLQAETQYF.